This entry describes one TCR beta chain. Its antigen is currently not known. No base-level quality is on record; no much larger clone is a single base apart. The data belong to a study of T cell responses to AZD1222 COVID-19 vaccine (TCRdb year 2021). The study in broad terms: AZD1222 recipients given second doses at about 4 weeks or at about 12 weeks were pooled, since spike-specific TCR depth and breadth were not found to differ between the two schedules. A total of 230 to 250 trial participants underwent TCR sequencing, of whom roughly 210 had received two doses of AZD1222 and about 26 had received two doses of the MenACWY control vaccine. Enrollment into the trials was organized by age into subgroups of 18-55, 56-69 and 70-plus years, and those subgroups contained approximately 150, 30 and 60 TCR-sequenced participants, respectively. Study-wide findings and limitations: Participants were mostly white British and included more females than males, and it was suggested by the authors that clonal diversity may have been underestimated. A significant rise in spike-specific TCR breadth and depth was observed after two AZD1222 doses relative to day 0 and relative to MenACWY recipients. Reportedly, almost half of the unique spike-specific TCRs recognized epitopes lying outside the regions that are mutated in the B.1.351 and B.1.1.7 variants. Because no day 14 peak-response samples were available, repertoires were characterized only after the peak T cell response. CD4 TCRs associated with the vaccine covered the entire spike protein, and the dominant responses were in regions 160-218 and 743-854. In the small 56-69-year group, the increase in depth fell short of significance, most likely because of low power. Only five or six AZD1222 recipients were SARS-CoV-2 seropositive at baseline, limiting conclusions about previously exposed vaccinees.

The time point label on this specimen signifies: baseline before first vaccination. The vaccinee samples were drawn from two UK trials, COV001 and COV002, one of which was a single-blind randomized controlled phase 2/3 trial testing AZD1222 (ChAdOx1 nCoV-19) in healthy adults. For TCRbeta chain sequencing, PBMC samples were collected from trial participants at day 0 and at day 28 after the second dose. Counted from cysteine to phenylalanine, this CDR3 has 15 amino acids. This entry keeps only the CDR3 DNA: 45 bases, framed from base 1. V is pared back by 0 bases and J by 1 base, with 10 bases lying between the germline termini. The germline V gene sets CDR1 to SGHRS and CDR2 to YFSETQ. The CDR3 regions of human TCRbeta chains were analyzed by immunosequencing. The authors' pipeline ran thus. TCRs in the repertoires were matched against a reference library of SARS-CoV-2-specific TCRs that had been generated with the MIRA antigen-specificity platform. Breadth was defined as the fraction of unique TCRs that were SARS-CoV-2-associated, and depth was defined as the fraction of total T cells that were SARS-CoV-2-associated. Using the MIRA data, every spike-specific TCR was mapped to the spike region that the TCR reacted to and assigned to either a CD4 or a CD8 class. Log10-transformed breadth and depth values were compared by one-way ANOVA with Sidak's multiple comparisons tests. In TCRdb, the immuneACCESS table is reduced to in-frame sequences with V and J assigned. These tables do not hold every clone; where another copy was compared, an unresolved V gene accounts for under half, and the others remain unexplained. V, J and clone size are those of that table, while D and trimming were read from the DNA. The sample data list more than 85,000 clones, and about nine tenths of these were observed just once. The ten most abundant clones make up around 8% of the sample.

Here the chain combines TRBV5-1 and TRBJ1-1; no D gene can be assigned with confidence. The clonotype comes from an adult in good health. The sequencing used peripheral blood, collected on day 0 of AZD1222 vaccination. The CDR3 protein: CASSLDGRKNTEAFF. The DNA reads as follows: TGCGCCAGCAGCTTGGACGGCAGGAAGAACACTGAAGCTTTCTTT.